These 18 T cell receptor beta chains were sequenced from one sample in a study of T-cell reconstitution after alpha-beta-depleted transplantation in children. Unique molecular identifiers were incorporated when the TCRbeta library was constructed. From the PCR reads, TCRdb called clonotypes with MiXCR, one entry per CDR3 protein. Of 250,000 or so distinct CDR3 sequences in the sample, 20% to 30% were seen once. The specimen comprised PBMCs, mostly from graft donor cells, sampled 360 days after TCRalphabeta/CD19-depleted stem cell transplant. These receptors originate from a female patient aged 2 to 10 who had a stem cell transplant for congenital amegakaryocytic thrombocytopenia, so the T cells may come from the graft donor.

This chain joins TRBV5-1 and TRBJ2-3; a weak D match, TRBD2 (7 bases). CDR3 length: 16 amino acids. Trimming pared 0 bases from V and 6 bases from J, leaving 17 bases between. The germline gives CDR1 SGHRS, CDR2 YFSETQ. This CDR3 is CASSLEVGGALDTQYF. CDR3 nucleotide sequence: TGCGCCAGCAGCTTGGAAGTGGGGGGGGCCTTGGATACGCAGTATTTT.

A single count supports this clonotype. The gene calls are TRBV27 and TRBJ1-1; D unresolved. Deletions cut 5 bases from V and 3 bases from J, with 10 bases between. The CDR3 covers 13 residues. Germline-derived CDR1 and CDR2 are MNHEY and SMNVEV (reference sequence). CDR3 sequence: CASSPGVYTEAFF. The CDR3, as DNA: TGTGCCAGCAGTCCCGGAGTCTACACTGAAGCTTTCTTT.

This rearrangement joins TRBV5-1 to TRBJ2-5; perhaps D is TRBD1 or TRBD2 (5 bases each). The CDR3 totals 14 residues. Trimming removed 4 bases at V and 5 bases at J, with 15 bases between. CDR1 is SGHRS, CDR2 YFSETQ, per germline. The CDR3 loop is CASSTRDQKETQYF. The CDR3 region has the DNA TGCGCCAGCAGCACCCGGGACCAGAAGGAGACCCAGTACTTC.

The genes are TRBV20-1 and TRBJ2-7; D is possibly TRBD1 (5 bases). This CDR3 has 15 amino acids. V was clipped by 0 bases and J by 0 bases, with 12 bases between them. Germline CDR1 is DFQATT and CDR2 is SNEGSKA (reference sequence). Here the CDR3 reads CSARDRTLSSYEQYF. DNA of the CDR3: TGCAGTGCTAGAGACAGGACATTGAGCTCCTACGAGCAGTACTTC.

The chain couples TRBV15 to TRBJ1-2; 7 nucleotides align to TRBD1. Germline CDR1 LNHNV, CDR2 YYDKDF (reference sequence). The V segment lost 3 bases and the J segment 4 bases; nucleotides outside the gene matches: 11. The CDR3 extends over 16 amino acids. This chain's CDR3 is CATSREYQGDSYGYTF. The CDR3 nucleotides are TGTGCCACCAGCAGGGAGTATCAGGGGGATTCCTATGGCTACACCTTC.

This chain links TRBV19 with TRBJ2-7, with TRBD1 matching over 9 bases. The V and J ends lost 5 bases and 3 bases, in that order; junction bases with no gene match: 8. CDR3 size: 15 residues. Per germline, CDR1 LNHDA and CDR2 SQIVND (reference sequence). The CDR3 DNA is TGTGCCAGTAGTGCGAGGGACAGGGACTTCTACGAGCAGTACTTC. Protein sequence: CASSARDRDFYEQYF. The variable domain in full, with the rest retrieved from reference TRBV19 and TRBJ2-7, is DGGITQSPKYLFRKEGQNVTLSCEQNLNHDAMYWYRQDPGQGLRLIYYSQIVNDFQKGDIAEGYSVSREKKESFPLTVTSAQKNPTAFYLCASSARDRDFYEQYFGPGTRLTVT.

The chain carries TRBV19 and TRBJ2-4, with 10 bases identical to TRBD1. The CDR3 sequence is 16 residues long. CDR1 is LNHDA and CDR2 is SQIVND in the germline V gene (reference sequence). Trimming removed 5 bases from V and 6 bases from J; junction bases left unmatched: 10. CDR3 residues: CASSPRDRGGINIQYF. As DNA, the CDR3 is TGTGCCAGTAGTCCCAGGGACAGGGGAGGGATAAACATTCAGTACTTC.

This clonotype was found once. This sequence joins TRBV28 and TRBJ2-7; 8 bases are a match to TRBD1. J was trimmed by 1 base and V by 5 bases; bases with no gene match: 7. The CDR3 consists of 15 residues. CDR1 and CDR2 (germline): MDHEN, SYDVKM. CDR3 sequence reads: CASSPSTGVSYEQYF. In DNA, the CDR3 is TGTGCCAGCAGTCCCTCGACAGGGGTTTCCTACGAGCAGTACTTC.

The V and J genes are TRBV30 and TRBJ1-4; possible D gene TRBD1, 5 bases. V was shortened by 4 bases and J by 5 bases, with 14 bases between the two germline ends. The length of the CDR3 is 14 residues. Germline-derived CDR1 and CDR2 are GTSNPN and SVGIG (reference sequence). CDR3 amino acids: CAWNPGTGNEKLFF. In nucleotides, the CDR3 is TGTGCCTGGAATCCCGGGACTGGGAATGAAAAACTGTTTTTT.

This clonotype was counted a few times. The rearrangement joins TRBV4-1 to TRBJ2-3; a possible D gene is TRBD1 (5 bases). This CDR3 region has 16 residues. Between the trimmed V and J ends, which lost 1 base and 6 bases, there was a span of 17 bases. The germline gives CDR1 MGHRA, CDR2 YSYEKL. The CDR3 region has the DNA TGCGCCAGCAGCCAAGCCCCAGGGTTTGGGGTCGATACGCAGTATTTT. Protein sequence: CASSQAPGFGVDTQYF.

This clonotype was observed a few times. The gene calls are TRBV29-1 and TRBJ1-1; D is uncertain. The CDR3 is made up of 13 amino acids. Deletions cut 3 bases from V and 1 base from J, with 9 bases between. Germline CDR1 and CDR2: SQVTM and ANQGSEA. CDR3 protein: CSVEGFPNTEAFF. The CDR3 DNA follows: TGCAGCGTTGAGGGCTTTCCGAACACTGAAGCTTTCTTT. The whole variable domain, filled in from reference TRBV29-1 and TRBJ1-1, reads SAVISQKPSRDICQRGTSLTIQCQVDSQVTMMFWYRQQPGQSLTLIATANQGSEATYESGFVIDKFPISRPNLTFSTLTVSNMSPEDSSIYLCSVEGFPNTEAFFGQGTRLTVV.

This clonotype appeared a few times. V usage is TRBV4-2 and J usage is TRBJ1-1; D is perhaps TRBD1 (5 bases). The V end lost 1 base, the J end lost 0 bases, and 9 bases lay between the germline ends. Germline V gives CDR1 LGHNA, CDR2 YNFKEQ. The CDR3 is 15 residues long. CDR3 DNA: TGTGCCAGCAGCCAAGGACAGTACATGAACACTGAAGCTTTCTTT. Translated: CASSQGQYMNTEAFF.

As DNA, the CDR3 is TGTGCCAGCAGTTTAATGGCGGGGGGGAGAACAGATACGCAGTATTTT. Translated: CASSLMAGGRTDTQYF. V gene TRBV12-3 or TRBV12-4 combines with J gene TRBJ2-3; 9 bases fit TRBD2. J was trimmed by 3 bases and V by 2 bases; bases with no gene match: 6. The CDR3 consists of 16 residues.

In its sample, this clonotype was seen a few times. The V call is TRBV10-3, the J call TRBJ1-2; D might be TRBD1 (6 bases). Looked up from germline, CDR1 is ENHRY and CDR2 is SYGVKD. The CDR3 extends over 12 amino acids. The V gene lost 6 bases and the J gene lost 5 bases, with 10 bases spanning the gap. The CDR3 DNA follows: TGTGCCATCAGACAGGGATCTTATGGCTACACCTTC. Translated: CAIRQGSYGYTF.

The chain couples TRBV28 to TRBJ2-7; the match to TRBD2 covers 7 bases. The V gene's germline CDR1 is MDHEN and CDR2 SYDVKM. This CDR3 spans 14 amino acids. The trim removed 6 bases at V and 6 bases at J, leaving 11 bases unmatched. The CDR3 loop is CASSLSRGRGEQYF. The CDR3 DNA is TGTGCCAGCAGCCTCTCGCGGGGGAGGGGCGAGCAGTACTTC.

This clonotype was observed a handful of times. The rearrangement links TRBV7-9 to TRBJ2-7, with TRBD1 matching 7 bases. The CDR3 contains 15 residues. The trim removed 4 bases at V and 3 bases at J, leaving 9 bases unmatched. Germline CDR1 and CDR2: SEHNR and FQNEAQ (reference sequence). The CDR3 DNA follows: TGTGCCAGCAGCTCCCACAAGGGACAGTTCTACGAGCAGTACTTC. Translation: CASSSHKGQFYEQYF. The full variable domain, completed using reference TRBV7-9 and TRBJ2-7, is DTGVSQNPRHKITKRGQNVTFRCDPISEHNRLYWYRQTLGQGPEFLTYFQNEAQLEKSRLLSDRFSAERPKGSFSTLEIQRTEQGDSAMYLCASSSHKGQFYEQYFGPGTRLTVT.

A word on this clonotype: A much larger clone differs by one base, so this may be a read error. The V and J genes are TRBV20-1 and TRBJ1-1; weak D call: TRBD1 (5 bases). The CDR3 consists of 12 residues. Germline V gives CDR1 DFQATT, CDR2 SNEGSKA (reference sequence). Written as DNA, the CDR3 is TGCAGTGCTAGAACTCCGGACACTGAAGCTTTATTT. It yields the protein CSARTPDTEALF.

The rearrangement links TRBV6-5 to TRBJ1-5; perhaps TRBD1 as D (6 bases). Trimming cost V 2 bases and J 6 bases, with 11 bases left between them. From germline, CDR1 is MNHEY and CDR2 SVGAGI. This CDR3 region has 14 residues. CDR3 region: CASSYGGPSQPQHF. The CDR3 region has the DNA TGTGCCAGCAGTTACGGGGGGCCGAGTCAGCCCCAGCATTTT.